This T cell receptor (beta chain) came from a study of response to subunit inactivated influenza vaccine. As concerns this clonotype: Its antigen is still unknown.

TCRdb ran MiXCR on the RT-PCR reads and lists one entry per CDR3 protein. The profile shows 450,000 to 600,000 distinct CDR3 sequences, 6.5% to 8% of them singletons. This CDR3 is built from 14 residues. The germline V gene has CDR1 MGHRA and CDR2 YSYEKL. Trimming removed 0 bases from V and 8 bases from J, with 11 bases in between. Study-level points and caveats: T cells newly recruited by each seasonal influenza vaccination are few, the authors suggested.

The V call is TRBV4-1, the J call TRBJ2-1; D call uncertain. This receptor was identified in a man between 50 and 75 years old who received an inactivated influenza vaccine. The sample was PBMCs from blood, taken 23 months after vaccination. CDR3 nucleotides: TGCGCCAGCAGCCAAGACCTTCGATCCGATGAGCAGTTCTTC. This encodes CASSQDLRSDEQFF.